Below are 31 T cell receptor beta chains sequenced from a single sample in a study of cytomegalovirus exposure and HLA in healthy donors. Primers for the PCR totalled 60 Vbeta and 13 Jbeta. Here immunoSEQ multiplex PCR was the method, and the copy in TCRdb shows in-frame clones only, minus some. The sample yields more than 100,000 clones, roughly 80% seen once. Sequencing used PBMCs. The origin of the receptors is a female donor in good health and CMV-seropositive.

The chain is built from TRBV28 and TRBJ1-6, with D possibly matching TRBD1 (6 bases). V was trimmed by 3 bases and J by 7 bases, leaving 19 bases between them. This CDR3 spans 17 amino acids. Germline values: CDR1 MDHEN, CDR2 SYDVKM. CDR3 protein: CASSFVRGPTLNSPLHF. In DNA form, the CDR3 reads TGTGCCAGCAGTTTCGTCAGGGGACCAACATTAAATTCACCCCTCCACTTT.

The rearrangement joins TRBV19 to TRBJ1-1; D may be TRBD1 (6 bases). Deletions cut 6 bases from V and 6 bases from J, with 20 bases between. The germline V gene has CDR1 LNHDA and CDR2 SQIVND (reference sequence). The CDR3 covers 15 residues. The CDR3 DNA is TGTGCCAGTAGCCCTCTGCGGGGGGCAAGAGCTGAAGCTTTCTTT. It is translated as CASSPLRGARAEAFF.

The gene calls are TRBV6-1 and TRBJ1-5; TRBD1 aligns across 8 bases. The J segment lost 4 bases and the V segment lost 4 bases, leaving 9 bases of the junction unmatched. Germline CDR1 and CDR2: MNHNS and SASEGT. The CDR3 runs to 16 residues. CDR3 amino acids: CASSGAWTGRNQPQHF. The DNA of the CDR3 is TGTGCCAGCAGTGGAGCGTGGACAGGGAGAAATCAGCCCCAGCATTTT.

The chain recombines TRBV5-1 with TRBJ2-5; the D gene is possibly TRBD2 (7 bases). Per germline, CDR1 SGHRS and CDR2 YFSETQ. With 4 bases removed from V and 4 bases from J, the gap between germline ends came to 11 bases. CDR3 length equals 13 residues. The chain's CDR3 is CASSLGGGETQYF. In DNA form, the CDR3 reads TGCGCCAGCAGCCTGGGAGGGGGAGAGACCCAGTACTTC.

The chain recombines TRBV27 with TRBJ1-2, with 10 bases aligning to TRBD1. The germline CDR1 and CDR2 sequences are MNHEY and SMNVEV (reference sequence). J was trimmed by 8 bases and V by 10 bases; bases with no gene match: 16. The CDR3 has 15 residues. The CDR3: CATAQLWDRGGGYTF. The CDR3 DNA follows: TGTGCCACCGCTCAACTTTGGGACAGGGGTGGCGGCTACACCTTC.

The CDR3 bases are TGTGCCAGCAGCTTAGCCGTCAGGGGATCGCATAGCAATCAGCCCCAGCATTTT. It specifies CASSLAVRGSHSNQPQHF. The chain links TRBV7-2 to TRBJ1-5, with D possibly being TRBD1 (6 bases). With 0 bases removed from V and 0 bases from J, the gap between germline ends came to 15 bases. Per the germline V gene, CDR1 is SGHTA and CDR2 is FQGNSA. The CDR3 has 18 amino acids.

The table lists this clone with a few counts. This chain uses TRBV4-2 with TRBJ1-1; tentative D call: TRBD1 (6 bases). The CDR3 extends over 15 amino acids. Germline V lookup: CDR1 LGHNA, CDR2 YNFKEQ. V lost 0 bases and J lost 8, with 16 bases in between. The CDR3 loop is CASSQDPGARREAFF. The CDR3 DNA sequence: TGTGCCAGCAGCCAAGATCCAGGGGCGCGTAGGGAAGCTTTCTTT.

Note on this clone: A read error may produce the germline difference seen at one junction end. The chain is built from TRBV29-1 and TRBJ2-5, with 8 bases fitting TRBD1. The CDR3 runs 13 residues. Germline values: CDR1 SQVTM, CDR2 ANQGSEA. This chain's CDR3 is CSGYSGGGEAQYF. The CDR3 region has the DNA TGCAGCGGCTACTCAGGGGGCGGAGAGGCCCAGTACTTC.

The rearrangement links TRBV6-6 to TRBJ1-6; TRBD1 agrees at 7 bases. From germline, CDR1 is MNHNY and CDR2 SVGAGI (reference sequence). Trimming cost V 2 bases and J 4 bases; bases outside gene matches: 5. This CDR3 has 16 residues. The CDR3 sequence is CASSYPTTGYNSPLHF. Written as DNA, the CDR3 is TGTGCCAGCAGTTACCCCACGACAGGGTATAATTCACCCCTCCACTTT.

The V call is TRBV7-9, the J call TRBJ1-1; TRBD1 agrees at 8 bases. This CDR3 has 15 residues. Germline trimming cut 2 bases from V and 3 bases from J; bases unmatched to any gene: 5. CDR1 and CDR2 (germline): SEHNR, FQNEAQ (reference sequence). The CDR3: CASSLWTGLDTEAFF. CDR3 DNA sequence: TGTGCCAGCAGCTTATGGACAGGGCTGGACACTGAAGCTTTCTTT.

The chain employs TRBV27 and TRBJ2-1, with 10 bases aligning to TRBD2. V was clipped by 1 base and J by 7 bases; unmatched bases: 4. The CDR3 totals 15 residues. The germline CDR1 and CDR2 sequences are MNHEY and SMNVEV (reference sequence). For the CDR3, the DNA is TGTGCCAGCAGTTTATGGGCTAGCGGGGGTAATGAGCAGTTCTTC. This sequence encodes CASSLWASGGNEQFF.

This clone came up a few times. J is TRBJ1-1 and V is TRBV2; D is perhaps TRBD1 (5 bases). The V end lost 4 bases, the J end lost 0 bases, and 6 bases lay between the germline ends. This CDR3 region has 13 residues. Germline V lookup: CDR1 SNHLY, CDR2 FYNNEI. The CDR3 region is CASSAGLNTEAFF. The CDR3, as DNA: TGTGCCAGCAGTGCAGGGTTGAACACTGAAGCTTTCTTT.

This clone was observed a single time. The chain recombines TRBV5-1 with TRBJ2-2; TRBD1 matches at 10 bases. This CDR3 comprises 17 residues. Trimming cost V 1 base and J 7 bases; bases outside gene matches: 10. Per the germline V gene, CDR1 is SGHRS and CDR2 is YFSETQ. The CDR3 here is CASSLTQGQGLGGELFF. CDR3 DNA sequence: TGCGCCAGCAGCTTGACCCAGGGACAGGGGTTAGGCGGGGAGCTGTTTTTT.

The genes are TRBV28 and TRBJ2-3, with 10 bases matching TRBD2. CDR3 length equals 15 residues. V gave up 8 bases and J gave up 3 bases; unmatched junction bases: 8. Germline CDR1 and CDR2: MDHEN and SYDVKM. The CDR3 DNA follows: TGTGCCAGCTGCACCCCGGGACTAGCGACAGATACGCAGTATTTT. Translating gives CASCTPGLATDTQYF.

This clone has a single count. V gene TRBV10-3 combines with J gene TRBJ2-2, with 7 positions matching TRBD2. There are 14 residues in the CDR3. Germline V lookup: CDR1 ENHRY, CDR2 SYGVKD. The V segment lost 10 bases and the J segment 4 bases; nucleotides outside the gene matches: 9. CDR3 sequence (DNA): TGTGCCACGGGGGTCGGGGGGAGCACCGGGGAGCTGTTTTTT. Translated, it gives CATGVGGSTGELFF.

This clone was observed a single time. This chain connects TRBV28 to TRBJ1-5, with 7 positions matching TRBD1. The CDR3 is made up of 16 amino acids. Per the germline V gene, CDR1 is MDHEN and CDR2 is SYDVKM. The ends lost 5 bases at V and 1 base at J; junction bases unmatched: 8. The CDR3 sequence: CASSPLTGDSNQPQHF. The CDR3 nucleotides are TGTGCCAGCAGTCCACTTACAGGGGACAGCAATCAGCCCCAGCATTTT.

The CDR3 loop is CASSQVSGGDNRGTQYF. For the CDR3, the DNA is TGCGCCAGCAGCCAAGTAAGCGGGGGGGACAACAGAGGTACGCAGTATTTT. V gene TRBV4-1 combines with J gene TRBJ2-3, with TRBD2 matching over 10 bases. Per germline, CDR1 MGHRA and CDR2 YSYEKL. The CDR3 has 17 amino acids. V dropped 1 base and J dropped 8; count of bases not matched to a gene: 12.

The chain combines TRBV18 with TRBJ1-1; D unresolved. The CDR3 covers 15 residues. Trimming removed 4 bases at V and 5 bases at J, with 17 bases between. Germline loops: CDR1 KGHSH, CDR2 LQKENI. In DNA, the CDR3 is TGTGCCAGCTCACGCGAGCAGGCGATTGGGACTGAAGCTTTCTTT. Protein product: CASSREQAIGTEAFF.

V is TRBV11-2 and J is TRBJ1-1; D unclear. Trimming removed 1 base at V and 1 base at J, with 13 bases between. CDR1 and CDR2 (germline): SGHAT, FQNNGV. The CDR3 has 16 residues. In DNA, the CDR3 is TGTGCCAGCAGCTTAGCGGGTCGGGGAGGGAACACTGAAGCTTTCTTT. Amino acids: CASSLAGRGGNTEAFF.

With respect to this clone: At one end the junction does not follow the germline gene, possibly because of a read error. This chain connects TRBV27 to TRBJ2-7; tentative D call: TRBD1 (5 bases). The CDR3 has 15 amino acids. CDR1 is MNHEY and CDR2 is SMNVEV in the germline V gene (reference sequence). CDR3 protein: CAGRLLFTGPYEQYF. CDR3 nucleotide sequence: TGTGCCGGCAGGCTATTATTTACAGGTCCCTACGAGCAGTACTTC.

The chain couples TRBV28 to TRBJ2-7; D unclear. The CDR3 spans 11 residues. V was pared by 7 bases and J by 7 bases, with 11 bases between. Germline V lookup: CDR1 MDHEN, CDR2 SYDVKM. CDR3 nucleotide sequence: TGTGCCAGCACCACCCTTCGGGAGCAGTACTTC. This sequence encodes CASTTLREQYF.

This chain links TRBV11-2 with TRBJ1-3; D not resolved. CDR1 and CDR2 from the germline V gene are SGHAT and FQNNGV. V shed 6 bases and J shed 2 bases, with 8 bases lying between them. CDR3 length: 13 residues. As DNA, the CDR3 is TGTGCCAGCAGTCCGGTGCCTGGAAACACCATATATTTT. This codes for CASSPVPGNTIYF.

The chain joins TRBV4-2 to TRBJ1-2; D not certain. Germline assignment: CDR1 LGHNA and CDR2 YNFKEQ. The CDR3 has 13 amino acids. Trimming removed 0 bases at V and 10 bases at J, with 12 bases between. In DNA, the CDR3 is TGTGCCAGCAGCCAAGAACGAACCCCTAACTACACCTTC. Its protein product is CASSQERTPNYTF.

The chain is built from TRBV28 and TRBJ2-3; perhaps TRBD2 as D (6 bases). Germline V gene data show CDR1 as MDHEN and CDR2 as SYDVKM. This CDR3 contains 13 residues. The germline V and J ends were trimmed by 7 bases and 11 bases, with 19 bases remaining between them. The chain's CDR3 is CASITSGGTGQYF. The CDR3, as DNA: TGTGCCAGCATTACCTCGGGCGGGACCGGGCAGTATTTT.

The rearrangement links TRBV28 to TRBJ1-5; the D gene is possibly TRBD1 (5 bases). Trimming shortened V by 6 bases and J by 0 bases, and 12 bases separated the two germline ends. Germline V lookup: CDR1 MDHEN, CDR2 SYDVKM. The CDR3 covers 15 residues. The CDR3 loop is CASSSAGYSNQPQHF. CDR3 DNA: TGTGCCAGCAGCTCAGCAGGGTATAGCAATCAGCCCCAGCATTTT.

The V gene is TRBV9, the J gene TRBJ2-5; TRBD2 matches at 8 bases. V trimming: 0 bases; J trimming: 5 bases; junction bases outside the gene matches: 9. This CDR3 is 16 amino acids long. The germline gives CDR1 SGDLS, CDR2 YYNGEE. The CDR3 reads CASSVGAGGLLETQYF. CDR3 in DNA: TGTGCCAGCAGCGTAGGGGCGGGGGGACTTTTGGAGACCCAGTACTTC. Filled out from reference TRBV9 and TRBJ2-5, the complete variable domain reads DSGVTQTPKHLITATGQRVTLRCSPRSGDLSVYWYQQSLDQGLQFLIQYYNGEERAKGNILERFSAQQFPDLHSELNLSSLELGDSALYFCASSVGAGGLLETQYFGPGTRLLVL.

The chain carries TRBV27 and TRBJ2-5; D might be TRBD1 (6 bases). The CDR3 length is 14 residues. The V gene lost 6 bases and the J gene lost 4 bases, with 15 bases spanning the gap. The germline V gene has CDR1 MNHEY and CDR2 SMNVEV (reference sequence). DNA for the CDR3: TGTGCCAGCAGGGACAGAGCCGCCGGAGAGACCCAGTACTTC. The encoded protein is CASRDRAAGETQYF.

V gene TRBV5-1 combines with J gene TRBJ1-2, with D maybe TRBD1 (5 bases). Trimming stripped 0 bases from V and 1 base from J, with 10 bases between. Germline assignment: CDR1 SGHRS and CDR2 YFSETQ. The CDR3 has 15 residues. The chain's CDR3 is CASSLAMGGNYGYTF. CDR3 coding DNA: TGCGCCAGCAGCTTGGCGATGGGGGGTAACTATGGCTACACCTTC.

The CDR3 reads CASSLSAGKGSPLHF. CDR3 DNA: TGTGCCAGCAGCTTAAGCGCAGGGAAGGGTTCACCCCTCCACTTT. This chain links TRBV7-2 with TRBJ1-6, with a weak D call TRBD1 (5 bases). The CDR3 runs 15 residues. V was cut by 2 bases and J by 9 bases, with 14 bases left in between. CDR1 and CDR2 (germline): SGHTA, FQGNSA.

As DNA, the CDR3 is TGTGCCAGCAGTCAACTACGGCCTCGAAAAGCTTTCTTT. It translates to CASSQLRPRKAFF. The chain combines TRBV2 with TRBJ1-1, with D unclear. This CDR3 has 13 amino acids. Germline CDR1 is SNHLY and CDR2 is FYNNEI. Deletions cut 5 bases from V and 9 bases from J, with 16 bases between.

This chain joins TRBV6-5 and TRBJ1-5, with D tentatively TRBD1 (5 bases). There are 13 residues in the CDR3. Trimming pared 6 bases from V and 6 bases from J, leaving 12 bases between. Germline CDR1 reads MNHEY; CDR2 reads SVGAGI. Here the CDR3 DNA reads TGTGCCAGCAGCAGGGCGGCGAGTCAGCCCCAGCATTTT. Protein sequence: CASSRAASQPQHF.